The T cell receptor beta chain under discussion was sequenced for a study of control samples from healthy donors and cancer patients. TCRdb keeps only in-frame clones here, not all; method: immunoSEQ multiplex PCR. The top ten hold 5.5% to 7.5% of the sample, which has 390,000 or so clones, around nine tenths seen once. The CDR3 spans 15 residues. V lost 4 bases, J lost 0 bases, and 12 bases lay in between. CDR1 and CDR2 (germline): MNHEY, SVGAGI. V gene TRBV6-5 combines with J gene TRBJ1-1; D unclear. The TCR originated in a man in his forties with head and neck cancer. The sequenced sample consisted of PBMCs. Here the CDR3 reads CASSSPGRMNTEAFF. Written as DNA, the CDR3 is TGTGCCAGCAGTTCTCCCGGGCGTATGAACACTGAAGCTTTCTTT.